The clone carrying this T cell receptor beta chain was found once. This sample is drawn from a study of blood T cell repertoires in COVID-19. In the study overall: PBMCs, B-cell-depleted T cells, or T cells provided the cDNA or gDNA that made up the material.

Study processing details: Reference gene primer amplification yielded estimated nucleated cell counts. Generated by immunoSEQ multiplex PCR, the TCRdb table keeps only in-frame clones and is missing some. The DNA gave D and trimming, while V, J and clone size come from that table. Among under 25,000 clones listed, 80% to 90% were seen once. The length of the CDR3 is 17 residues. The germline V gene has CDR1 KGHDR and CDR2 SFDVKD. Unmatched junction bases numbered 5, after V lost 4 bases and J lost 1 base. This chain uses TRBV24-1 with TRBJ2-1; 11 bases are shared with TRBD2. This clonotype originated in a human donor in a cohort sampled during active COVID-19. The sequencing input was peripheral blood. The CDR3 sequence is CATSEPLAGGSYNEQFF. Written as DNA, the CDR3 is TGTGCCACCAGTGAACCCTTAGCGGGGGGGTCCTACAATGAGCAGTTCTTC.